A single sample is the source of the 7 T cell receptor beta chains below, sequenced in a study of shared clonotypes between healthy human individuals. Only in-frame clones appear in the TCRdb table, and some are missing; sequencing was by immunoSEQ multiplex PCR. Of 2,500,000 or so clones in the sample, around nine tenths were seen once. Sequencing was performed on naive CD4+ T cells sorted from blood. The subset here: CD45RA+ positively selected. The receptors derive from a man aged 18 to 29 in good health.

This chain links TRBV5-6 with TRBJ2-4; D is uncertain. The V gene's germline CDR1 is SGHDT and CDR2 YYEEEE. The CDR3 totals 14 residues. Trimming shortened V by 1 base and J by 0 bases, and 5 bases separated the two germline ends. DNA for the CDR3: TGTGCCAGCAGCTTGAAGTTAGCCAAAAACATTCAGTACTTC. It is translated as CASSLKLAKNIQYF.

The rearrangement uses TRBV10-3 and TRBJ1-5; D gene unclear. The CDR3 consists of 16 residues. Deletions cut 2 bases from V and 3 bases from J, with 14 bases between. Germline V gene sequence: CDR1 ENHRY, CDR2 SYGVKD. The CDR3 DNA sequence: TGTGCCATCAGTGAGGGAGGACGCGAAGACAATCAGCCCCAGCATTTT. Translation: CAISEGGREDNQPQHF.

The chain couples TRBV5-6 to TRBJ2-1, with 7 bases lining up with TRBD1. Germline CDR1 reads SGHDT; CDR2 reads YYEEEE. CDR3 size: 14 residues. Trimming cost V 0 bases and J 6 bases; bases outside gene matches: 3. The CDR3: CASSLGQGGNEQFF. The CDR3 nucleotides read TGTGCCAGCAGCTTGGGACAGGGTGGCAATGAGCAGTTCTTC.

About this clone: Other DNA sequences within the sample encode an identical CDR3. The V call is TRBV28, the J call TRBJ1-2; the D gene is possibly TRBD1 (6 bases). Trimming left V 2 bases short and J 4 bases short, with 8 bases between. From germline, CDR1 is MDHEN and CDR2 SYDVKM. The length of the CDR3 is 13 residues. The CDR3 nucleotides read TGTGCCAGCAGTTTAGACAGGTCCTATGGCTACACCTTC. It specifies CASSLDRSYGYTF.

The rearrangement joins TRBV5-6 to TRBJ2-7; 9 positions match TRBD2. J was trimmed by 4 bases and V by 0 bases; bases with no gene match: 8. This CDR3 is 16 amino acids long. The germline V gene has CDR1 SGHDT and CDR2 YYEEEE. The CDR3 DNA reads TGTGCCAGCAGCTTGGTTAGCGGGGGATTCTCTTACGAGCAGTACTTC. As protein: CASSLVSGGFSYEQYF.

The sample holds a few counts of this clone. Other DNA sequences within the sample encode an identical CDR3. The rearrangement joins TRBV9 to TRBJ2-1; D not certain. Germline V CDR1 and CDR2: SGDLS, YYNGEE. With 2 bases removed from V and 1 base from J, the gap between germline ends came to 4 bases. The CDR3 spans 13 residues. The CDR3 DNA is TGTGCCAGCAGCGTTGGTTCCTACAATGAGCAGTTCTTC. It is translated as CASSVGSYNEQFF.

This rearrangement joins TRBV5-1 to TRBJ2-1; D is perhaps TRBD1 or TRBD2 (5 bases each). V lost 6 bases, J lost 6 bases, and 16 bases lay in between. The CDR3 runs to 14 residues. CDR1 and CDR2 from the germline V gene are SGHRS and YFSETQ. The CDR3 protein is CASNPGQKANEQFF. Written as DNA, the CDR3 is TGCGCCAGCAATCCGGGGCAGAAGGCCAATGAGCAGTTCTTC. Full variable domain (missing parts from reference TRBV5-1 and TRBJ2-1): KAGVTQTPRYLIKTRGQQVTLSCSPISGHRSVSWYQQTPGQGLQFLFEYFSETQRNKGNFPGRFSGRQFSNSRSEMNVSTLELGDSALYLCASNPGQKANEQFFGPGTRLTVL.